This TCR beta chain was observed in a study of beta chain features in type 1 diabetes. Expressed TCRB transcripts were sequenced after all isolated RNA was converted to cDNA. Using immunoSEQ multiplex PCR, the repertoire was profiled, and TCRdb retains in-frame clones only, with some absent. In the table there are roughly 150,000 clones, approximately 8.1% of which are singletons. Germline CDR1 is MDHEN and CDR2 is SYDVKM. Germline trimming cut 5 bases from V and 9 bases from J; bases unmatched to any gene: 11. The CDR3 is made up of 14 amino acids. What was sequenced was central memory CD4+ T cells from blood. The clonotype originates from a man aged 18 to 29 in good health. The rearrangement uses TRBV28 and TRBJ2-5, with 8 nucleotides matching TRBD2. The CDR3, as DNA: TGTGCCAGCAGTGATAGCGGGGTTTGGATTTCCCAGTACTTC. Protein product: CASSDSGVWISQYF.